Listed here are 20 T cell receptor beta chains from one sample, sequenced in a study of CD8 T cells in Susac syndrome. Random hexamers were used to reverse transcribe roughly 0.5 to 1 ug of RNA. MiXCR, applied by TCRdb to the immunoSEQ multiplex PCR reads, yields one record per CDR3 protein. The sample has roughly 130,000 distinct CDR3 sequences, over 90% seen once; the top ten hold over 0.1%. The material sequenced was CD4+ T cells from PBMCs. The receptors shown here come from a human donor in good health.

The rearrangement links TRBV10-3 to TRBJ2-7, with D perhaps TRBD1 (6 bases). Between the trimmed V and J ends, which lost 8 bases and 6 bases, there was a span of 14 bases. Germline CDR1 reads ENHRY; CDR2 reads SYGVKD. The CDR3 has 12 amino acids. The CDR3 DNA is TGTGCCATCCAACAACAGGGTAGCGAGCAGTACTTC. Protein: CAIQQQGSEQYF.

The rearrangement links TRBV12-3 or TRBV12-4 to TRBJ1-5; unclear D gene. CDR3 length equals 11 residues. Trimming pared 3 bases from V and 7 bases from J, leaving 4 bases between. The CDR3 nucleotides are TGTGCCAGCAGTTTGAACCAGCCCCAGCATTTT. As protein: CASSLNQPQHF.

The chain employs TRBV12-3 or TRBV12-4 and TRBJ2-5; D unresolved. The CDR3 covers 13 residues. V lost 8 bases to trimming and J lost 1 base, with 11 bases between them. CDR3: CASGVSLQETQYF. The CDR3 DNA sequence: TGTGCCAGCGGAGTAAGTCTCCAAGAGACCCAGTACTTC.

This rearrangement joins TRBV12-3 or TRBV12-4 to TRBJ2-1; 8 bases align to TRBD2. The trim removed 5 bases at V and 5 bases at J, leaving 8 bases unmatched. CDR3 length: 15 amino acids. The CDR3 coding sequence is TGTGCCAGCAGTGCTAGCGGGTCCAGAAACAATGAGCAGTTCTTC. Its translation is CASSASGSRNNEQFF.

CDR3 in amino acids: CASSRQRDRITGELFF. As DNA, the CDR3 is TGTGCCAGTAGTAGACAACGGGACAGGATAACCGGGGAGCTGTTTTTT. The rearrangement uses TRBV19 and TRBJ2-2, with TRBD1 identical over 8 bases. The germline V gene has CDR1 LNHDA and CDR2 SQIVND (reference sequence). The CDR3 has 16 amino acids. The ends lost 4 bases at V and 5 bases at J; junction bases unmatched: 9.

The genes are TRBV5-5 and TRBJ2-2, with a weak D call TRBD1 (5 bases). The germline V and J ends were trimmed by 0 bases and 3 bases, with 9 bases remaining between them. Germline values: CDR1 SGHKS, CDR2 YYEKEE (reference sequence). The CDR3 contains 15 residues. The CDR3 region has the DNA TGTGCCAGCAGCTTGGCTGCAGGGTACACCGGGGAGCTGTTTTTT. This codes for CASSLAAGYTGELFF.

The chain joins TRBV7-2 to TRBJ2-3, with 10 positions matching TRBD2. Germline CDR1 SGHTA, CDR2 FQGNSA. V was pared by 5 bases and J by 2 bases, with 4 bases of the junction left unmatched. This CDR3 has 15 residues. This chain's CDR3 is CASSETSGYTDTQYF. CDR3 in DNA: TGTGCCAGCAGCGAGACTAGCGGGTACACAGATACGCAGTATTTT. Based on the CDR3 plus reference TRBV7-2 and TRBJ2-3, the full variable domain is GAGVSQSPSNKVTEKGKDVELRCDPISGHTALYWYRQSLGQGLEFLIYFQGNSAPDKSGLPSDRFSAERTGGSVSTLTIQRTQQEDSAVYLCASSETSGYTDTQYFGPGTRLTVL.

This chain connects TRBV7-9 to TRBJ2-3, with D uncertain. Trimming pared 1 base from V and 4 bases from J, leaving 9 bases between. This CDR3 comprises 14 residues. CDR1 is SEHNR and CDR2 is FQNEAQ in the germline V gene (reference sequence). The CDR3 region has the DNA TGTGCCAGCAGCTTAGGTAGTTTCCCAGATACGCAGTATTTT. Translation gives CASSLGSFPDTQYF.

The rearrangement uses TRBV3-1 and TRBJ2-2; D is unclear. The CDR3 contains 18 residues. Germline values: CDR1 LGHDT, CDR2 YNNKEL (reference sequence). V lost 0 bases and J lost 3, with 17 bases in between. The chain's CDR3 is CASSQDKGVGIYTGELFF. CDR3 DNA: TGTGCCAGCAGCCAAGATAAGGGTGTGGGAATCTACACCGGGGAGCTGTTTTTT. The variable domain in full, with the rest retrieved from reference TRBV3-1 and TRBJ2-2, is DTAVSQTPKYLVTQMGNDKSIKCEQNLGHDTMYWYKQDSKKFLKIMFSYNNKELIINETVPNRFSPKSPDKAHLNLHINSLELGDSAVYFCASSQDKGVGIYTGELFFGEGSRLTVL.

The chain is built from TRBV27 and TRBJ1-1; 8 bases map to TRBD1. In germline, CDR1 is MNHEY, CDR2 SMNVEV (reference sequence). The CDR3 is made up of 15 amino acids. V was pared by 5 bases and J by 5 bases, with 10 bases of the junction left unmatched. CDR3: CASSLGQGLGTEAFF. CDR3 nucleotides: TGTGCCAGCAGTCTTGGACAGGGTTTGGGAACTGAAGCTTTCTTT.

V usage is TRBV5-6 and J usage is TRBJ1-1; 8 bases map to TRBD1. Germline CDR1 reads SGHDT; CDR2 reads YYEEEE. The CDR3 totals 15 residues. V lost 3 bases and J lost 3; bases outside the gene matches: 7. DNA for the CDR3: TGTGCCAGCAGCTCGACGACAGGGGCCTACACTGAAGCTTTCTTT. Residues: CASSSTTGAYTEAFF.

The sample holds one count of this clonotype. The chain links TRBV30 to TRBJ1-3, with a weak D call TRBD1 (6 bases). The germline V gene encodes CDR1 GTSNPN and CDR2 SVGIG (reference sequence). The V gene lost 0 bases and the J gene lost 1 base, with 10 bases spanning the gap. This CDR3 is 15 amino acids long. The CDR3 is CAWSVNRGSGNTIYF. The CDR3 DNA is TGTGCCTGGAGTGTAAATAGGGGGTCTGGAAACACCATATATTTT.

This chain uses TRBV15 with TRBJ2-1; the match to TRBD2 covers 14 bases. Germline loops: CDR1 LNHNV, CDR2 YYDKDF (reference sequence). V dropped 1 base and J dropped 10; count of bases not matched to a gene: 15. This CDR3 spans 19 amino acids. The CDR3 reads CATSRANPSGLAGVREQFF. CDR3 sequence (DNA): TGTGCCACCAGCAGAGCGAACCCCTCGGGACTAGCGGGAGTGCGAGAGCAGTTCTTC.

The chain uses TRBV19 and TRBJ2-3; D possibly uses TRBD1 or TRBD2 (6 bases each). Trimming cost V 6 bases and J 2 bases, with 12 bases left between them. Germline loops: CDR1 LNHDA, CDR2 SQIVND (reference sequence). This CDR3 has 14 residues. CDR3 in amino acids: CASRQGGSTDTQYF. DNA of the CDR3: TGTGCCAGTAGACAGGGAGGCTCCACAGATACGCAGTATTTT.

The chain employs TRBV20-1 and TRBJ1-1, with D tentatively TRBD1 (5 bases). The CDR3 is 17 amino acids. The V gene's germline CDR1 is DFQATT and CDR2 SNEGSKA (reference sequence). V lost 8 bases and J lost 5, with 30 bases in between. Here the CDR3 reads CSTRNVPGPRFGTEAFF. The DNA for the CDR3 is TGCAGTACGCGGAATGTTCCGGGACCCAGGTTTGGAACTGAAGCTTTCTTT.

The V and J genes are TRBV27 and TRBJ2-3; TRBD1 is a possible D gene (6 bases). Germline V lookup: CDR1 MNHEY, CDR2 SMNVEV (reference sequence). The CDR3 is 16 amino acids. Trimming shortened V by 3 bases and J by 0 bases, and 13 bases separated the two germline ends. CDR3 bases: TGTGCCAGCAGTTTCTTTGGGACAATGAGCACAGATACGCAGTATTTT. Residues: CASSFFGTMSTDTQYF.

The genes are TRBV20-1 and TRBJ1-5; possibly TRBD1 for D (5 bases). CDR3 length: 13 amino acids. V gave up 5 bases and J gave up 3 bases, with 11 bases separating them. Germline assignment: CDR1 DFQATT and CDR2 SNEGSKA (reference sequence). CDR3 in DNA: TGCAGTGCTCGAGGGGATAACAATCAGCCCCAGCATTTT. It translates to CSARGDNNQPQHF.

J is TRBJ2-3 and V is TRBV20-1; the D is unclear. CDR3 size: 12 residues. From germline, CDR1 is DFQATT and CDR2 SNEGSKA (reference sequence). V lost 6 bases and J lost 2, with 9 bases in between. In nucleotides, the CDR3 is TGCAGTGCCCTTCTTGACACAGATACGCAGTATTTT. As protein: CSALLDTDTQYF.

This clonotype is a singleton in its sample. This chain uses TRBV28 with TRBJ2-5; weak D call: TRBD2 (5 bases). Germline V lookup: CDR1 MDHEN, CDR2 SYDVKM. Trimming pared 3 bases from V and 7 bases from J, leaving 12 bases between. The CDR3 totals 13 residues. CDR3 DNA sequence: TGTGCCAGCAGTTTCGACGGGGTAGGGACCCAGTACTTC. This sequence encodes CASSFDGVGTQYF.

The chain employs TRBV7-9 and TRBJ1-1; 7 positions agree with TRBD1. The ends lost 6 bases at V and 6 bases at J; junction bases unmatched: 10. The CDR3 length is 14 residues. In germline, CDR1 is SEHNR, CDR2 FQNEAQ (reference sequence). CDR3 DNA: TGTGCCAGCAGGGATAACAGGGGCTCCCCTGAAGCTTTCTTT. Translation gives CASRDNRGSPEAFF.